The clone carrying this TCR beta chain was seen a few times. Its specificity is not known. Germline CDR1 MGHDK, CDR2 SYGVNS. The V gene lost 4 bases and the J gene lost 8 bases, with 11 bases spanning the gap. There are 13 residues in the CDR3. The data were taken from a study of PD-1 blockade in classical Hodgkin lymphoma. Overall study results and limits: Possible causes of repertoire differences, disease activity or prior therapy, remain undefined.

Sequenced by immunoSEQ multiplex PCR; TCRdb stores in-frame clones only, minus some. Of around 35,000 clones in the sample, about 72% are singletons; the top ten hold almost 4%. Time point denoted: cycle 4 day 1 (C4D1), after more than 5 weeks of nivolumab. Every single patient, without exception, relapsed after autologous stem cell transplantation, and brentuximab vedotin exposure varied. The rearrangement uses TRBV25-1 and TRBJ1-4; D call uncertain. Specimen: peripheral blood mononuclear cells (PBMCs), collected before the fourth cycle of nivolumab. The origin of this receptor is a human donor with classical Hodgkin lymphoma. CDR3 in amino acids: CASSGTYGEKLFF. The CDR3 nucleotides are TGTGCCAGCAGTGGGACTTACGGGGAAAAACTGTTTTTT.